This T cell receptor beta chain was sequenced in a study of coeliac disease. Study-wide context: Disease groups: newly diagnosed active, refractory type I, gluten-free-diet controlled. General study results and limits: Known gliadin-specific TRB sequences: 9 of 18 coeliac samples, only 1 of 6 controls. Intraepithelial and lamina propria fractions were not highly pure, so cross-contamination was possible.

This clone appeared a single time. Antigen: not known. Per germline, CDR1 MGHRA and CDR2 YSYEKL. This CDR3 region has 15 residues. V shed 4 bases, J shed 6 bases, and the junction held 4 bases outside the gene matches. Profiling relied on immunoSEQ multiplex PCR, and the TCRdb table lists in-frame clones only, not all of them. The repertoire holds a few thousand clones, with roughly 65% as singletons. Cells were frozen in aliquots of around 500,000, and one aliquot per fraction was sequenced. The genes are TRBV4-1 and TRBJ2-1; 12 bases match TRBD2. The sequenced material came from lymphocytes from the gut lamina propria. The TCR originated in a woman in her 40s. The CDR3 DNA is TGCGCCAGCAGCCCTCGGACTAGCGGGATCAATGAGCAGTTCTTC. Its protein is CASSPRTSGINEQFF.